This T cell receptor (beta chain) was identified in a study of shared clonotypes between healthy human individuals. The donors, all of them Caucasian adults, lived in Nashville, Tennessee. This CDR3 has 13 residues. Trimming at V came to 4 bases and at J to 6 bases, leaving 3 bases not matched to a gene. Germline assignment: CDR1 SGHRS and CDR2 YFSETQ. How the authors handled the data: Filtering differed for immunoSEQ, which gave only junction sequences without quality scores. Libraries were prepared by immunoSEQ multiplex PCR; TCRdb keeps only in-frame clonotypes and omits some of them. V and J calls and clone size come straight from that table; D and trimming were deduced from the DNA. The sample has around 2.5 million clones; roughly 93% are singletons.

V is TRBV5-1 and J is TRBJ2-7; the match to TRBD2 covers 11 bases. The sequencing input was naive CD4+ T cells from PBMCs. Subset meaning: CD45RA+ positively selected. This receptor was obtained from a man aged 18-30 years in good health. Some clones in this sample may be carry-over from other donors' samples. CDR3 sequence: CASSVTSGSEQYF. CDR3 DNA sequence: TGCGCCAGCAGCGTTACTAGCGGGAGCGAGCAGTACTTC.